This T cell receptor beta chain was identified during a study of CD4 T cells in relation to SARS-CoV-2 and coronaviruses. Study-level background: The negative reference was HIV-1 Nef peptide pool or peptide-free culture.

CD4+ T cells from unexposed donors were obtained before the COVID-19 pandemic (2011-2018). The cells were cultured for over eight days before CD4+ T cells were isolated. Cultures received half-medium IL-2 refreshes on days 3 and 7. Regarding this clone: Its specificity is unknown.

There are 14 residues in the CDR3. The germline gives CDR1 MNHNY, CDR2 SVGAGI (reference sequence). V lost 4 bases to trimming and J lost 2 bases, with 10 bases between them. The data were produced by immunoSEQ multiplex PCR, yet TCRdb's version contains in-frame clones alone and is incomplete. The sample consists of 20,000 or so clones, approximately 84% of them appearing once. The sequence came from a human donor in good health. Input material: CD4+ T cells from PBMCs, cultured in vitro. The chain joins TRBV6-6 to TRBJ2-3, with a weak D call TRBD2 (5 bases). DNA of the CDR3: TGTGCCAGCAGTTCAGAGACTAACACAGATACGCAGTATTTT. This codes for CASSSETNTDTQYF.